The 15 T cell receptor beta chains listed next were all sequenced from one sample in a study of early T cells in non-severe SARS-CoV-2 infection. A single record per CDR3 protein comes from TCRdb applying MiXCR to the 5' RACE reads. The sample carries 84,000 or so distinct CDR3 sequences, about 12% recorded once. Sequences were obtained from whole blood. Receptors were obtained from an adult who was a healthcare worker with PCR-confirmed SARS-CoV-2 infection or an uninfected control (not recorded which).

Ten or more counts support this clonotype. The chain employs TRBV20-1 and TRBJ2-7, with TRBD1 matching over 8 bases. Per the germline V gene, CDR1 is DFQATT and CDR2 is SNEGSKA (reference sequence). V shed 4 bases and J 0 bases; nucleotides not matched to a gene: 5. This CDR3 spans 14 amino acids. CDR3 DNA: TGCAGTGCTACTCGACAGGGGCCCTCCTACGAGCAGTACTTC. This sequence encodes CSATRQGPSYEQYF.

This clonotype was counted many times. This chain connects TRBV2 to TRBJ2-7; D is perhaps TRBD2 (5 bases). The CDR3 covers 13 residues. The V end was cut by 5 bases, the J end by 7 bases, with 15 bases between. CDR1 and CDR2 (germline): SNHLY, FYNNEI. CDR3 DNA sequence: TGTGCCAGCAGTAAGGACGGGGATATGGAGCAGTACTTC. It yields the protein CASSKDGDMEQYF.

This clonotype occurred many times. This chain links TRBV11-1 with TRBJ1-1; D not resolved. CDR1 SGHAT and CDR2 FQDESV come from the germline V gene (reference sequence). V was cut by 5 bases and J by 5 bases, with 12 bases left in between. The length of the CDR3 is 13 residues. The CDR3 DNA sequence: TGTGCCAGCAGCCTACGACATCGGACTGAAGCTTTCTTT. Translating it yields CASSLRHRTEAFF.

This rearrangement joins TRBV18 to TRBJ2-1, with a possible D match to TRBD2 (6 bases). With 3 bases removed from V and 3 bases from J, the gap between germline ends came to 18 bases. The germline gives CDR1 KGHSH, CDR2 LQKENI. This CDR3 contains 17 residues. The CDR3 protein is CASSPDLGGSGYNEQFF. The CDR3 DNA reads TGTGCCAGCTCACCGGACCTTGGGGGTAGCGGCTACAATGAGCAGTTCTTC.

The chain is built from TRBV29-1 and TRBJ2-1; the match to TRBD2 covers 11 bases. With 7 bases clipped from V and 0 bases from J, the junction kept 20 bases outside the gene matches. Per the germline V gene, CDR1 is SQVTM and CDR2 is ANQGSEA. The CDR3 consists of 20 residues. Written as DNA, the CDR3 is TGCAGCGCTAAAACAATGGGGACTAGCGGATCCCGGAGCTCCTACAATGAGCAGTTCTTC. Translation: CSAKTMGTSGSRSSYNEQFF.

This sequence joins TRBV6-6 and TRBJ2-1; 9 nucleotides line up with TRBD2. Per the germline V gene, CDR1 is MNHNY and CDR2 is SVGAGI (reference sequence). This CDR3 is built from 15 residues. Unmatched junction bases numbered 9, after V lost 7 bases and J lost 5 bases. CDR3 region: CASKITGTSNNEQFF. As DNA, the CDR3 is TGTGCCAGCAAAATAACCGGGACTAGCAACAATGAGCAGTTCTTC.

The CDR3 loop reads CAWTQGNYGYTF. The CDR3 bases are TGTGCCTGGACCCAGGGGAACTATGGCTACACCTTC. This chain links TRBV30 with TRBJ1-2, with a tentative D call TRBD1 (6 bases). The CDR3 runs to 12 residues. The V end lost 4 bases, the J end lost 2 bases, and 8 bases lay between the germline ends. Per the germline V gene, CDR1 is GTSNPN and CDR2 is SVGIG (reference sequence).

The CDR3 loop reads CASSPSTSGVETQYF. Written as DNA, the CDR3 is TGTGCCAGCAGCCCATCGACTAGCGGGGTGGAGACCCAGTACTTC. The chain links TRBV13 to TRBJ2-5; 11 bases agree with TRBD2. This CDR3 comprises 15 residues. Germline values: CDR1 PRHDT, CDR2 FYEKMQ (reference sequence). With V trimmed by 5 bases and J by 5 bases, 7 bases remained unmatched.

This clonotype was observed at least ten times. The V call is TRBV7-9, the J call TRBJ1-1; no reliable D call. Germline V gene lookup returns CDR1 SEHNR and CDR2 FQNEAQ (reference sequence). Trimming stripped 2 bases from V and 0 bases from J, with 4 bases between. The CDR3 length is 13 residues. CDR3 residues: CASSLSVNTEAFF. CDR3 sequence (DNA): TGTGCCAGCAGCTTAAGTGTGAACACTGAAGCTTTCTTT.

The rearrangement uses TRBV11-2 and TRBJ2-7, with 11 positions matching TRBD2. Germline CDR1 and CDR2: SGHAT and FQNNGV. This CDR3 has 16 residues. Germline trimming cut 5 bases from V and 4 bases from J; bases unmatched to any gene: 10. The CDR3 nucleotides are TGTGCCAGCAGCCCGACAACTAGCGGGAGTTCGTACGAGCAGTACTTC. Translated, it gives CASSPTTSGSSYEQYF.

The sample holds many counts of this clonotype. The chain recombines TRBV7-6 with TRBJ1-1; D remains unclear. Germline V gene sequence: CDR1 SGHVS, CDR2 FNYEAQ. CDR3 length equals 13 residues. Trimming stripped 1 base from V and 5 bases from J, with 8 bases between. The CDR3 loop reads CASSLVGRTEAFF. The DNA of the CDR3 is TGTGCCAGCAGCTTAGTCGGGAGAACTGAAGCTTTCTTT.

V usage is TRBV7-2 and J usage is TRBJ2-5; 12 nucleotides line up with TRBD2. Germline lookup yields CDR1 SGHTA and CDR2 FQGNSA. The CDR3 has 15 amino acids. The V gene end was trimmed by 0 bases and the J gene end by 4 bases; junction bases not matched to a gene: 0. As DNA, the CDR3 is TGTGCCAGCAGCTTAGCGGGACTAGCGGGAGAGACCCAGTACTTC. Translation: CASSLAGLAGETQYF.

This clonotype has at least ten counts. This chain connects TRBV12-3 or TRBV12-4 to TRBJ2-3; 12 bases line up with TRBD2. The trim removed 5 bases at V and 6 bases at J, leaving 6 bases unmatched. The CDR3 totals 15 residues. CDR3 DNA: TGTGCCAGCAGTCCGGGGACTAGCGGGTTTGATACGCAGTATTTT. Its protein product is CASSPGTSGFDTQYF.

This clonotype was observed a few times. V and J are TRBV27 and TRBJ2-2; 13 nucleotides agree with TRBD2. The junction had 8 bases not matched to a gene; V was cut back by 5 bases and J by 5 bases. The CDR3 is 17 amino acids. Germline CDR1 reads MNHEY; CDR2 reads SMNVEV (reference sequence). CDR3 sequence: CASSQPGLAGYTGELFF. The CDR3 DNA sequence: TGTGCCAGCAGTCAACCGGGACTAGCGGGATATACCGGGGAGCTGTTTTTT.

For this clonotype: A much larger clone lies one base from this, so it may be a read error. The chain has TRBV21-1 and TRBJ2-2. TRBV21-1 is flagged as a pseudogene. There are 17 residues in the CDR3. The CDR3 DNA is TGTACCAGCAGCAAAACCTGGGGTACTATGGGTACCGGGGAGCTGTTTTTT. This codes for CTSSKTWGTMGTGELFF.